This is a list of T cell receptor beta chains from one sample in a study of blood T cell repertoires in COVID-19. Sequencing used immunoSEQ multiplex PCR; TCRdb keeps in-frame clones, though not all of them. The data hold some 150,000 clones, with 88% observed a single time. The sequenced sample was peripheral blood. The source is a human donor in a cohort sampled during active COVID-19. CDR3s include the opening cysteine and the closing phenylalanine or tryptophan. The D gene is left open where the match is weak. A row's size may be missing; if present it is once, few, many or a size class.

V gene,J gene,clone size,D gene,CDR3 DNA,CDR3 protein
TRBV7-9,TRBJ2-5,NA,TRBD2,TGTGCCAGCAGCTCCGGGACTAGAGAGGAGACCCAGTACTTC,CASSSGTREETQYF
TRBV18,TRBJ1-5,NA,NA,TGTGCCAGCTCACCGAGGGCAGGAAATAGCAATCAGCCCCAGCATTTT,CASSPRAGNSNQPQHF
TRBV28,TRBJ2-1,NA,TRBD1,TGTGCCAGCAGGGACAGGGGGCTAGACAATGAGCAGTTCTTC,CASRDRGLDNEQFF
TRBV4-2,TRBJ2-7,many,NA,TGTGCCAGCAGCCAAGTCGCGGGGGCCCTCTACGAGCAGTACTTC,CASSQVAGALYEQYF
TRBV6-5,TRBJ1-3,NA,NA,TGTGCCAGCTTTCAGGCCCTTGGGTCTGGAAACACCATATATTTT,CASFQALGSGNTIYF
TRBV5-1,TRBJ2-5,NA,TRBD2,TGCGCCAGCAGCCCCGGGACTAGCGGGGGACAAGAGACCCAGTACTTC,CASSPGTSGGQETQYF
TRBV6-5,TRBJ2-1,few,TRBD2,TGTGCCAGCGGATCGACTAGCGGGGCATACAATGAGCAGTTCTTC,CASGSTSGAYNEQFF
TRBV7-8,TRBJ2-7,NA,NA,TGTGCCAGCAGCCCTCGGACAGTATCCTACGAGCAGTACTTC,CASSPRTVSYEQYF
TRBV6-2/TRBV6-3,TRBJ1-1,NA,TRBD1,TGTGCCAGCAGTTACGCGGGGACAGTGAACACTGAAGCTTTCTTT,CASSYAGTVNTEAFF
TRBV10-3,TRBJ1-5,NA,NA,TGTGCCATCAGTGAGTCTCAGTATAGCAATCAGCCCCAGCATTTT,CAISESQYSNQPQHF
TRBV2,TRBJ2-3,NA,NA,TGTGCCAGCAGTGAAACTCGGAGTCTGGGGGGTACGCAGTATTTT,CASSETRSLGGTQYF
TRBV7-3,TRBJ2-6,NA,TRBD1,TGTGCCAGCAGCTTATCAGGGACAGAGGGGCCACTTGGGGCCAACGTCCTGACTTTC,CASSLSGTEGPLGANVLTF
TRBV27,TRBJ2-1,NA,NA,TGTGCCAGCAAAATTGACAGGATGCCCTACAATGAGCAGTTCTTC,CASKIDRMPYNEQFF
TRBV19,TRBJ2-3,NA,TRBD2,TGTGCCAGTAGTACCCAAGCGGGAACAGATACGCAGTATTTT,CASSTQAGTDTQYF